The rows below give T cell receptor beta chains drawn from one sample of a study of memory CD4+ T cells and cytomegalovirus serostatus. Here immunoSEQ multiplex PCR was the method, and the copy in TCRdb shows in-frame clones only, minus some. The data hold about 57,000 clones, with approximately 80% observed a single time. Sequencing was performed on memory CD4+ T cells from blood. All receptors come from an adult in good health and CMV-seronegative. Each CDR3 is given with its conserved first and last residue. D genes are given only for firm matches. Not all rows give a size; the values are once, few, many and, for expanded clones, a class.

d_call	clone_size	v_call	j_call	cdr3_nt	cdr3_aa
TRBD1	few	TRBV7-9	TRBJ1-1	TGTGCCAGCAGCCCCCAGGGGGGGGAAGCTTTCTTT	CASSPQGGEAFF
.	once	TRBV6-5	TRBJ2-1	TGTGCCAGCAACGGTTGGGGGCGGGATGAGCAGTTCTTC	CASNGWGRDEQFF
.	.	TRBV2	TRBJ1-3	TGTGCCAGCAGTGTGGGGGGCGTACGCTCTGGAAACACCATATATTTT	CASSVGGVRSGNTIYF
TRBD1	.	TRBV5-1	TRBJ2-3	TGCGCCAGCAGCTCCCAGGGGGTCCCAGATACGCAGTATTTT	CASSSQGVPDTQYF
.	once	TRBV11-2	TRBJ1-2	TGTGCCAGCAGCTTTGCGGCAGGTGGCTACACCTTC	CASSFAAGGYTF
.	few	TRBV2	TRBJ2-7	TGTGCCAGCAGTCCTAGCTACGAGCAGTACTTC	CASSPSYEQYF
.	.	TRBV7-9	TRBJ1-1	TGTGCCAGCAGCTTAGCCCCGGGTGGAATGGGCACTGAAGCTTTCTTT	CASSLAPGGMGTEAFF
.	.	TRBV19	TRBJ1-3	TGTGCCAGTAGTCCTGGGGGTTTCTCTGGAAACACCATATATTTT	CASSPGGFSGNTIYF
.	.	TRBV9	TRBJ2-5	TGTGCCAGCAGTGTGCGCGGGGGCCTCCAAGAGACCCAGTACTTC	CASSVRGGLQETQYF
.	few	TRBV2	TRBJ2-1	TGTGCCAGCAGGAGGGAGACTGCTCAGTTCTTC	CASRRETAQFF
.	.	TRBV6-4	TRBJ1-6	TGTGCCAGCAGGGACTTTAATTCACCCCTCCACTTT	CASRDFNSPLHF
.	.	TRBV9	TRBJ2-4	TGTGCCAGCAGCGCCTCTCAGGGTGGCAAAAACATTCAGTACTTC	CASSASQGGKNIQYF
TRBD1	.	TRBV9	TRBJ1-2	TGTGCCAGCAGCATCGCCGGGACAGTCTATGGCTACACCTTC	CASSIAGTVYGYTF
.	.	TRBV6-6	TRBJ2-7	TGTGCCAGCAGACAGCCCCCGCGGGACGAGCAGTACTTC	CASRQPPRDEQYF
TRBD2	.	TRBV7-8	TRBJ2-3	TGTGCCAGCAGCTTCGATCGGCCGGGACTAGCCGCACAGTATTTT	CASSFDRPGLAAQYF
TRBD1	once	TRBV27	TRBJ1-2	TGTGCCAGCAAGGACAGGGGATATGGCTACACCTTC	CASKDRGYGYTF
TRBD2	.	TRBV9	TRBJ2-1	TGTGCCAGCAGCGTAGCGGGACTAGCGGGAGCTGGTTCCTACAATGAGCAGTTCTTC	CASSVAGLAGAGSYNEQFF
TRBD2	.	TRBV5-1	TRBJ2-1	TGCGCCAGCAGCTCCCTTCCGGGACTAGCGGGAGGTTACAATGAGCAGTTCTTC	CASSSLPGLAGGYNEQFF
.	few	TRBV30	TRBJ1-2	TGTGCCTGGAGTCCCCCTGGCTACACCTTC	CAWSPPGYTF
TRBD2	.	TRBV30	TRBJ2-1	TGTGCCTGGAGGGCCCTCGGCGGGAGGGTGGCTTACAATGAGCAGTTCTTC	CAWRALGGRVAYNEQFF
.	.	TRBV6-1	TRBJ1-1	TGTGCCAGCAGTGAAGCCTGGGAAGCTTTCTTT	CASSEAWEAFF
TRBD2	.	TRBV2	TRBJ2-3	TGTGCCAGCGTCTCTAGCGGGGGTTCGTATACGCAGTATTTT	CASVSSGGSYTQYF
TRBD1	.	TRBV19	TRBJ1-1	TGTGCCAGTAGTTTGACAGGGGCGACGGACACTGAAGCTTTCTTT	CASSLTGATDTEAFF
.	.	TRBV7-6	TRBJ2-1	TGTGCCAGCAGCTTACAACTAGCTCACCATGAGCAGTTCTTC	CASSLQLAHHEQFF
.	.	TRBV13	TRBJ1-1	TGTGCCAGCCAAGGGTACACTGAAGCTTTCTTT	CASQGYTEAFF
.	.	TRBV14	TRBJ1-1	TGTGCCAGCAGCCAAGAGTTATGGGACATAGAAGCTTTCTTT	CASSQELWDIEAFF
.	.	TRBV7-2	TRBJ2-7	TGTGCCAGCAGCTTAGTTTTGAGGGGGGGCAGAAGCTCCTACGAGCAGTACTTC	CASSLVLRGGRSSYEQYF
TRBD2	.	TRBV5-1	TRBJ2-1	TGCGCCAGCAGCTTGGCAGCGGGGGGCTACAATGAGCAGTTCTTC	CASSLAAGGYNEQFF
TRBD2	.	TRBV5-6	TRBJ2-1	TGTGCCAGCAGCGCAAGGACTAGCGGGGGTGTTGAGCAGTTCTTC	CASSARTSGGVEQFF